The clone carrying this T cell receptor (beta chain) turned up a few times. Its antigen is currently unknown. This entry comes from a study of beta chain features in type 1 diabetes. Study in general: Analysis included 100 million to 110 million sorted cells drawn from all samples.

Study conclusions and caveats: The question left open here concerned HLA type influencing TCRB rearrangement. Type 1 diabetes patients had moderately but significantly shorter TCRB CDR3s in all four CD4+ subsets. Patients with type 1 diabetes showed fewer VDJ junction insertions and more deletions.

As every portion of the isolated RNA was reverse transcribed, the sequencing read expressed TCRB transcripts. Clones were sequenced by immunoSEQ multiplex PCR, and TCRdb holds only the in-frame ones, with some missing. In the table there are about 340,000 clones, roughly 9% of which are singletons. The CDR3 totals 13 residues. The V end was cut by 3 bases, the J end by 2 bases, with 7 bases between. Germline CDR1 reads ENHRY; CDR2 reads SYGVKD. The chain combines TRBV10-3 with TRBJ2-5; no firm D call. The sample taken for sequencing was central memory CD4+ T cells from blood. The clonotype was recovered from a man aged 30 to 45 with type 1 diabetes. The CDR3 loop is CAISDPRQETQYF. CDR3 sequence (DNA): TGTGCCATCAGTGATCCGAGACAAGAGACCCAGTACTTC.